This entry lists 18 T cell receptor beta chains sequenced from one sample in a study of control samples from healthy donors and cancer patients. The protocol was immunoSEQ multiplex PCR, while the TCRdb copy is restricted to in-frame clones and leaves out a portion. The sample has some 130,000 clones; roughly 90% are singletons. The sample taken for sequencing was blood. Receptor source: a woman in her forties or fifties in good health.

The J gene is TRBJ2-5, the V gene TRBV30, with D hard to call. The germline V and J ends were trimmed by 2 bases and 7 bases, with 11 bases remaining between them. This CDR3 spans 12 amino acids. Germline assignment: CDR1 GTSNPN and CDR2 SVGIG (reference sequence). The CDR3 coding sequence is TGTGCCTGGAGTATCCCCGCCGGGACCCAGTACTTC. Translation gives CAWSIPAGTQYF.

The chain uses TRBV6-5 and TRBJ1-5, with TRBD1 matching over 8 bases. The CDR3 spans 14 residues. Germline CDR1 MNHEY, CDR2 SVGAGI. V was clipped by 7 bases and J by 2 bases; unmatched bases: 4. CDR3 sequence: CASTPGQGNQPQHF. DNA for the CDR3: TGTGCCAGCACACCGGGACAGGGCAATCAGCCCCAGCATTTT.

The V gene is TRBV7-8, the J gene TRBJ2-3; either TRBD1 or TRBD2 may supply D (5 bases each). The CDR3 covers 15 residues. The germline V and J ends were trimmed by 7 bases and 2 bases, with 16 bases remaining between them. Germline CDR1 is SGHVS and CDR2 is FQNEAQ. The CDR3 loop is CASTRGTLPTDTQYF. The CDR3 bases are TGTGCCAGCACCCGAGGGACGCTACCCACAGATACGCAGTATTTT.

Worth noting for this clone: Other nucleotide sequences in the sample specify the same CDR3. The genes are TRBV28 and TRBJ2-1; D call uncertain. Trimming left V 3 bases short and J 7 bases short, with 4 bases between. Germline loops: CDR1 MDHEN, CDR2 SYDVKM. The CDR3 consists of 11 residues. Here the CDR3 reads CASSFINEQFF. Written as DNA, the CDR3 is TGTGCCAGCAGTTTTATTAATGAGCAGTTCTTC.

V usage is TRBV11-2 and J usage is TRBJ2-1; possible D gene TRBD2, 5 bases. Trimming removed 2 bases from V and 4 bases from J, with 15 bases in between. Germline V lookup: CDR1 SGHAT, CDR2 FQNNGV. This CDR3 spans 16 amino acids. Written as DNA, the CDR3 is TGTGCCAGCAGCTTAAGCAGGTCGGAGGTTTACAATGAGCAGTTCTTC. Its translation: CASSLSRSEVYNEQFF.

The J gene is TRBJ1-1, the V gene TRBV6-5; D gene unclear. Looked up from germline, CDR1 is MNHEY and CDR2 is SVGAGI. This CDR3 region has 13 residues. V shed 6 bases and J shed 0 bases, with 8 bases lying between them. CDR3 region: CASRGLMNTEAFF. The DNA of the CDR3 is TGTGCCAGCAGGGGCCTTATGAACACTGAAGCTTTCTTT.

J is TRBJ2-3 and V is TRBV5-1; D tentatively fits TRBD1 or TRBD2 (5 bases each). The CDR3 has 17 residues. V lost 6 bases to trimming and J lost 5 bases, with 25 bases between them. Looked up from germline, CDR1 is SGHRS and CDR2 is YFSETQ. In DNA form, the CDR3 reads TGCGCCAGCAATCATGGTGGTTGGGGGAAGGTTCGAGATACGCAGTATTTT. Encoded protein: CASNHGGWGKVRDTQYF.

V is TRBV27 and J is TRBJ2-2; D not resolved. The CDR3 is 17 residues long. V was clipped by 6 bases and J by 0 bases, with 17 bases between them. Per the germline V gene, CDR1 is MNHEY and CDR2 is SMNVEV (reference sequence). The CDR3 DNA reads TGTGCCAGCAGCCCTTCCCTGACTCTCGCGAACACCGGGGAGCTGTTTTTT. It is translated as CASSPSLTLANTGELFF.

The chain has TRBV6-1 and TRBJ1-2; 7 positions agree with TRBD1. CDR1 is MNHNS and CDR2 is SASEGT in the germline V gene. The junction had 7 bases not matched to a gene; V was cut back by 1 base and J by 5 bases. The CDR3 length is 15 residues. In DNA, the CDR3 is TGTGCCAGCAGTGAAGAAAGGGGACAGACTTATGGCTACACCTTC. It translates to CASSEERGQTYGYTF.

CDR3 amino acids: CASSTTQGKLFF. The CDR3 coding sequence is TGTGCCAGCAGTACAACCCAGGGGAAACTGTTTTTT. The chain is built from TRBV12-3 or TRBV12-4 and TRBJ1-4, with D possibly TRBD1 on 6 matching bases. The V end was cut by 5 bases, the J end by 11 bases, with 12 bases between. The CDR3 contains 12 residues.

The CDR3 DNA reads as TGTGCCACCGGAGGGGATGGCTACACCTTC. It codes for CATGGDGYTF. V and J are TRBV12-3 or TRBV12-4 and TRBJ1-2; possibly TRBD1 for D (5 bases). The length of the CDR3 is 10 residues. The germline V and J ends were trimmed by 10 bases and 6 bases, with 9 bases remaining between them.

The V gene is TRBV10-2, the J gene TRBJ1-5; D perhaps matches TRBD1 (6 bases). This CDR3 has 15 residues. V was pared by 4 bases and J by 5 bases, with 15 bases between. Germline V gene sequence: CDR1 WSHSY, CDR2 SAAADI. The CDR3 DNA follows: TGCGCCAGCAGTGGGATCCAGGGGAAGGATCAGCCCCAGCATTTT. Its protein is CASSGIQGKDQPQHF.

This chain links TRBV18 with TRBJ2-3, with 16 bases lining up with TRBD2. Unmatched junction bases numbered 3, after V lost 2 bases and J lost 4 bases. The CDR3 has 17 amino acids. The V gene's germline CDR1 is KGHSH and CDR2 LQKENI. The chain's CDR3 is CASSPTGLAGGSDTQYF. The CDR3 DNA reads TGTGCCAGCTCACCAACGGGACTAGCGGGAGGGTCAGATACGCAGTATTTT.

The V call is TRBV5-1, the J call TRBJ1-2; 9 positions agree with TRBD1. The V and J ends lost 4 bases and 8 bases, in that order; junction bases with no gene match: 9. The CDR3 contains 14 residues. Germline V lookup: CDR1 SGHRS, CDR2 YFSETQ. The CDR3 sequence: CASSPTGQGNGYTF. The CDR3 DNA sequence: TGCGCCAGCAGCCCAACCGGACAGGGGAACGGCTACACCTTC.

The chain uses TRBV5-1 and TRBJ1-2; 8 bases agree with TRBD1. J was trimmed by 8 bases and V by 2 bases; bases with no gene match: 5. The CDR3 consists of 13 residues. Germline V CDR1 and CDR2: SGHRS, YFSETQ. CDR3 amino acids: CASSFGTGSGYTF. Here the CDR3 DNA reads TGCGCCAGCAGCTTCGGGACAGGCAGCGGCTACACCTTC.

This chain uses TRBV7-6 with TRBJ2-1; D not resolved. CDR3 length: 15 amino acids. Deletions cut 4 bases from V and 7 bases from J, with 17 bases between. Germline V CDR1 and CDR2: SGHVS, FNYEAQ. The DNA for the CDR3 is TGTGCCAGCAGCTCGAAGCCCCAGCTAGGGAATGAGCAGTTCTTC. This codes for CASSSKPQLGNEQFF. Filled out from reference TRBV7-6 and TRBJ2-1, the complete variable domain reads GAGVSQSPRYKVTKRGQDVALRCDPISGHVSLYWYRQALGQGPEFLTYFNYEAQQDKSGLPNDRFSAERPEGSISTLTIQRTEQRDSAMYRCASSSKPQLGNEQFFGPGTRLTVL.

The gene calls are TRBV29-1 and TRBJ1-3, with a weak D call TRBD1 (6 bases). V lost 7 bases, J lost 2 bases, and 12 bases lay in between. This CDR3 comprises 13 residues. The germline V gene has CDR1 SQVTM and CDR2 ANQGSEA. The CDR3 loop is CSGLQGTGNTIYF. The CDR3 DNA follows: TGCAGCGGTCTACAGGGAACTGGAAACACCATATATTTT.

The chain combines TRBV19 with TRBJ1-3; D gene unclear. V lost 5 bases and J 2 bases, leaving 10 bases between the germline ends. The CDR3 consists of 14 residues. Germline loops: CDR1 LNHDA, CDR2 SQIVND (reference sequence). CDR3 bases: TGTGCCAGTAGTCCCACATTGACTGGAAACACCATATATTTT. It yields the protein CASSPTLTGNTIYF.